Included here is one T cell receptor beta chain sequence, with context. Its matching antigen is unknown. An end of the junction differs from the germline gene, which may be a read error. This record comes from a study of cytomegalovirus exposure and HLA in healthy donors. Broader study findings: Within an earlier analysis, most TCR beta V segments proved productive either about 90% or about 30% of the time.

60 Vbeta and 13 Jbeta primers were used in PCR. The data were produced by immunoSEQ multiplex PCR, yet TCRdb's version contains in-frame clones alone and is incomplete. Seen here are about 160,000 clones, around 76% observed once, and the top ten hold roughly 2%. Germline V gives CDR1 MNHEY, CDR2 SVGAGI. This CDR3 has 10 amino acids. The source of this sequence is a female donor in good health and CMV-seronegative. The V and J genes are TRBV6-5 and TRBJ1-2; the D is unclear. Material for sequencing was PBMCs. CDR3 sequence reads: CATRGSTEYF. The CDR3 DNA follows: TGTGCCACCAGAGGATCGACGGAGTACTTC.